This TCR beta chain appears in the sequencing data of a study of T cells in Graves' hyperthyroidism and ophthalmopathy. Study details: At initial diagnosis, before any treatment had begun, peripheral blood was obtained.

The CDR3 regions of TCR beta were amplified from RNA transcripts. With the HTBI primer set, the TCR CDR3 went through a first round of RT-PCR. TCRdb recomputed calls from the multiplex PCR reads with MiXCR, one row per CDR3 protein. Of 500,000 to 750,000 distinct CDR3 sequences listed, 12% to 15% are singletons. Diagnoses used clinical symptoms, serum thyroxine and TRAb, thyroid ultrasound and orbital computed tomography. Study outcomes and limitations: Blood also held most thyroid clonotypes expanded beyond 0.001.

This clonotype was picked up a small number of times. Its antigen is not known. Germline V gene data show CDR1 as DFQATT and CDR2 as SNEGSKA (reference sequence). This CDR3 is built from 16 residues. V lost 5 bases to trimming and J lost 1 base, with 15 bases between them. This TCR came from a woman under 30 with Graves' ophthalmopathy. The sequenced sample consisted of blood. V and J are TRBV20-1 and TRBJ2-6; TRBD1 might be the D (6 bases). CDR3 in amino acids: CSAPELQGSGANVLTF. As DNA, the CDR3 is TGCAGTGCTCCCGAGCTACAGGGTTCTGGGGCCAACGTCCTGACTTTC.